The 13 T cell receptor beta chains in this list originate from one sample, sequenced in a study of blood T cell repertoires in COVID-19. Clones were sequenced by immunoSEQ multiplex PCR, and TCRdb holds only the in-frame ones, with some missing. The sample has about 200,000 clones, 70% to 90% seen once; the top ten hold 15% to 20%. The source material was peripheral blood. These receptor sequences come from a person aged 70 to 79 with COVID-19, enrolled during active disease.

The rearrangement joins TRBV4-3 to TRBJ1-5; D gene uncertain. There are 15 residues in the CDR3. From germline, CDR1 is LGHNA and CDR2 YSLEER. The ends were cut back, 0 bases at V and 5 bases at J, with 11 bases in the middle. The CDR3 region is CASSQERGGHQPQHF. CDR3 nucleotide sequence: TGCGCCAGCAGCCAAGAACGAGGCGGCCATCAGCCCCAGCATTTT.

Only one count was recorded for this clone. This chain joins TRBV7-2 and TRBJ2-5, with D hard to call. Germline CDR1 SGHTA, CDR2 FQGNSA. This CDR3 is built from 14 residues. The germline V and J ends were trimmed by 0 bases and 4 bases, with 9 bases remaining between them. The CDR3 spells CASSLARLSETQYF. CDR3 nucleotide sequence: TGTGCCAGCAGCTTAGCGCGGCTGTCAGAGACCCAGTACTTC.

A single count supports this clone. The rearrangement joins TRBV9 to TRBJ2-1, with D tentatively TRBD1 (5 bases). V was cut by 4 bases and J by 0 bases, with 14 bases left in between. Germline V CDR1 and CDR2: SGDLS, YYNGEE. The CDR3 has 16 residues. For the CDR3, the DNA is TGTGCCAGCAGCCCGAGCTGGGGCCACTCCTACAATGAGCAGTTCTTC. Translation gives CASSPSWGHSYNEQFF.

DNA of the CDR3: TGTGCCAGCAGCAACCAGGGGGGTCACACCGGGGAGCTGTTTTTT. It specifies CASSNQGGHTGELFF. V usage is TRBV6-5 and J usage is TRBJ2-2; a possible D gene is TRBD1 (7 bases). The V gene's germline CDR1 is MNHEY and CDR2 SVGAGI. The V end was cut by 6 bases, the J end by 3 bases, with 14 bases between. The CDR3 extends over 15 amino acids.

The genes are TRBV7-3 and TRBJ2-2, with a weak D call TRBD1 (5 bases). Germline loops: CDR1 SGHTA, CDR2 FQGTGA. This CDR3 contains 16 residues. Trimming cost V 3 bases and J 1 base, with 12 bases left between them. The CDR3 spells CASSLDNPLNTGELFF. CDR3 DNA sequence: TGTGCCAGCAGCTTGGACAATCCCTTGAACACCGGGGAGCTGTTTTTT. The full variable domain, completed using reference TRBV7-3 and TRBJ2-2, is GAGVSQTPSNKVTEKGKYVELRCDPISGHTALYWYRQSLGQGPEFLIYFQGTGAADDSGLPNDRFFAVRPEGSVSTLKIQRTERGDSAVYLCASSLDNPLNTGELFFGEGSRLTVL.

V gene TRBV7-6 combines with J gene TRBJ2-7; 11 bases fit TRBD2. This CDR3 has 15 residues. Germline V gene lookup returns CDR1 SGHVS and CDR2 FNYEAQ. V shed 5 bases, J shed 0 bases, and the junction held 3 bases outside the gene matches. The CDR3: CASSQGLADSYEQYF. CDR3 DNA: TGTGCCAGCAGCCAGGGACTAGCGGACTCCTACGAGCAGTACTTC.

CDR3 loop: CASTYALLGRNEQFF. The CDR3 DNA follows: TGTGCCAGCACCTATGCCTTGTTGGGCCGGAATGAGCAGTTCTTC. The J gene is TRBJ2-1, the V gene TRBV6-5; no reliable D call. Trimming stripped 7 bases from V and 7 bases from J, with 20 bases between. CDR3 length: 15 amino acids. Germline-derived CDR1 and CDR2 are MNHEY and SVGAGI.

This clone was observed a handful of times. This chain joins TRBV3-1 (or the pseudogene TRBV3-2) and TRBJ2-7; 14 bases align to TRBD2. From germline, CDR1 is LGHDT and CDR2 YNNKEL (reference sequence). V shed 4 bases, J shed 1 base, and the junction held 6 bases outside the gene matches. CDR3 size: 17 residues. The chain's CDR3 is CASSPGLAGAGSYEQYF. The CDR3 nucleotides read TGTGCCAGCAGCCCGGGACTAGCGGGAGCCGGGTCCTACGAGCAGTACTTC.

This clone has a handful of counts. The chain recombines TRBV7-9 with TRBJ2-2; 7 bases fit TRBD2. Trimming at V came to 0 bases and at J to 4 bases, leaving 5 bases not matched to a gene. Germline CDR1 SEHNR, CDR2 FQNEAQ (reference sequence). The CDR3 consists of 16 residues. The DNA for the CDR3 is TGTGCCAGCAGCTTAGCGGGAGGGCGGAGCACCGGGGAGCTGTTTTTT. Translating it yields CASSLAGGRSTGELFF.

This clone was seen just once. The chain carries TRBV7-8 and TRBJ1-1; 7 bases line up with TRBD1. The CDR3 runs 17 residues. Per the germline V gene, CDR1 is SGHVS and CDR2 is FQNEAQ. Germline trimming cut 5 bases from V and 0 bases from J; bases unmatched to any gene: 12. The CDR3 nucleotides read TGTGCCAGCAGCACTACCCCGGGACAGCGGATGAACACTGAAGCTTTCTTT. This gives the protein CASSTTPGQRMNTEAFF. The whole variable domain, remainder taken from reference TRBV7-8 and TRBJ1-1, is GAGVSQSPRYKVAKRGQDVALRCDPISGHVSLFWYQQALGQGPEFLTYFQNEAQLDKSGLPSDRFFAERPEGSVSTLKIQRTQQEDSAVYLCASSTTPGQRMNTEAFFGQGTRLTVV.

The chain joins TRBV30 to TRBJ1-5, with 11 bases that match TRBD1. Germline CDR1 and CDR2: GTSNPN and SVGIG (reference sequence). CDR3 length: 17 amino acids. Unmatched junction bases numbered 10, after V lost 0 bases and J lost 6 bases. Here the CDR3 reads CAWSVGQGARFGQPQHF. Written as DNA, the CDR3 is TGTGCCTGGAGTGTAGGACAGGGGGCACGGTTTGGTCAGCCCCAGCATTTT.

This clone was recorded only once. The J gene is TRBJ2-5, the V gene TRBV19; D gene uncertain. V was shortened by 3 bases and J by 4 bases, with 9 bases between the two germline ends. The CDR3 is 13 amino acids. Looked up from germline, CDR1 is LNHDA and CDR2 is SQIVND (reference sequence). CDR3 sequence: CASSMSVGETQYF. The CDR3, as DNA: TGTGCCAGTAGTATGAGCGTAGGAGAGACCCAGTACTTC.

This chain joins TRBV21-1 and TRBJ1-2. TRBV21-1 is a recognized pseudogene. The CDR3 has 9 residues. CDR3 protein: CASNPRETF. The CDR3 bases are TGTGCCAGCAACCCTCGAGAGACCTTC.